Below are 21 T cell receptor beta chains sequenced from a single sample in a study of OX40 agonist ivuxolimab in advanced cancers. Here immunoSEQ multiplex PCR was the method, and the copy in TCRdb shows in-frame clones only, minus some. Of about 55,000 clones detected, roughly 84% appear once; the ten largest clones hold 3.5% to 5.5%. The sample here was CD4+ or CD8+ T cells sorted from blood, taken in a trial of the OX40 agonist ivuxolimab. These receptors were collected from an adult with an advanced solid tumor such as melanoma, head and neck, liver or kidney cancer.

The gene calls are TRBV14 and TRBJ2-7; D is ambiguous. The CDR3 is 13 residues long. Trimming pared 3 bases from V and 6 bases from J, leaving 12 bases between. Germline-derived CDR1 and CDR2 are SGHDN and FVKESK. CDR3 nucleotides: TGTGCCAGCAGCCACCCTGGCATAAGCGAGCAGTACTTC. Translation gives CASSHPGISEQYF.

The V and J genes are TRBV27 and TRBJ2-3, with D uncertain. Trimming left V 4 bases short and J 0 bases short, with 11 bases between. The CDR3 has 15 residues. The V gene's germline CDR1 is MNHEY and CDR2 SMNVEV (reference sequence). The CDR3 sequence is CASSSYSGSTDTQYF. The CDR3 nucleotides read TGTGCCAGCAGTTCTTATTCGGGCAGCACAGATACGCAGTATTTT.

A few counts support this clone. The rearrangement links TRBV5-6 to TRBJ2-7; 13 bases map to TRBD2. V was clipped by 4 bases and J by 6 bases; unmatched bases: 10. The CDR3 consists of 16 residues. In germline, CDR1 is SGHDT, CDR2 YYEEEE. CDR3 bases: TGTGCCAGCAGCCCGGCCGGACTAGCGGGAGCGGGCGAGCAGTACTTC. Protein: CASSPAGLAGAGEQYF.

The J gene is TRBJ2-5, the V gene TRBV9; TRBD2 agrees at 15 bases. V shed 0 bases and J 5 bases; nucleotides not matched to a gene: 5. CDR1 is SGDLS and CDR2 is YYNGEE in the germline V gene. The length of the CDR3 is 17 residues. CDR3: CASSVEGLAGGAETQYF. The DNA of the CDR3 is TGTGCCAGCAGCGTAGAGGGACTAGCGGGAGGAGCGGAGACCCAGTACTTC.

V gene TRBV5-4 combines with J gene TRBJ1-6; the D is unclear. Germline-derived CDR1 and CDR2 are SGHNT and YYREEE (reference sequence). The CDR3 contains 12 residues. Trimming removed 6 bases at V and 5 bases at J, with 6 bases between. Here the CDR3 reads CASKGDNSPLHF. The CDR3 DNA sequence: TGTGCCAGCAAGGGTGATAATTCACCCCTCCACTTT.

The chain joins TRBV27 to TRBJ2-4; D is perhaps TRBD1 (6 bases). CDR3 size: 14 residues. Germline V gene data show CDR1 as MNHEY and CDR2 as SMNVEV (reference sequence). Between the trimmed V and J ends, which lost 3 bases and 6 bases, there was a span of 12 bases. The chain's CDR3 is CASSFSGAVNIQYF. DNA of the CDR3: TGTGCCAGCAGTTTTTCAGGGGCCGTAAACATTCAGTACTTC.

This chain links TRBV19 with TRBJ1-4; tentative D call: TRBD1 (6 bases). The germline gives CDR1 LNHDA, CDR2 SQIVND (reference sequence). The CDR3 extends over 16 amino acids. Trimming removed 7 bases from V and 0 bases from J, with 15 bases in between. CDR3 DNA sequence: TGTGCCAGTAAAGGACAGATGACGGCAACTAATGAAAAACTGTTTTTT. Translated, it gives CASKGQMTATNEKLFF.

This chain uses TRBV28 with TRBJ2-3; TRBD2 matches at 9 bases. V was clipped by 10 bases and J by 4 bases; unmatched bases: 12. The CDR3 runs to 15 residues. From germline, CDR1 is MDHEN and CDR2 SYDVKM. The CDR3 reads CAINVRAGGADTQYF. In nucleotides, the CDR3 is TGTGCCATCAACGTGCGGGCGGGGGGGGCAGATACGCAGTATTTT. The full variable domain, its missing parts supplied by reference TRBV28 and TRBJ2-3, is DVKVTQSSRYLVKRTGEKVFLECVQDMDHENMFWYRQDPGLGLRLIYFSYDVKMKEKGDIPEGYSVSREKKERFSLILESASTNQTSMYLCAINVRAGGADTQYFGPGTRLTVL.

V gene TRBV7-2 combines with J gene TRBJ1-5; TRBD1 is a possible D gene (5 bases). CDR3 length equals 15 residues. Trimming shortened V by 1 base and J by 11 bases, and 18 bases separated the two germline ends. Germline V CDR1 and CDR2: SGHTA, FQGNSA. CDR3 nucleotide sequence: TGTGCCAGCAGCTTAGTCACAGGCCCAGGATCGGCCCAGCATTTT. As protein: CASSLVTGPGSAQHF.

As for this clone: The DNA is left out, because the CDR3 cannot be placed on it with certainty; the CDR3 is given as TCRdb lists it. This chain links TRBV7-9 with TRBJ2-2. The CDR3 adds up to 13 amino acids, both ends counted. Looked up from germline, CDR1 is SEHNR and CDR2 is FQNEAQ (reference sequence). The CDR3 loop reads CASSLVGLGALFF.

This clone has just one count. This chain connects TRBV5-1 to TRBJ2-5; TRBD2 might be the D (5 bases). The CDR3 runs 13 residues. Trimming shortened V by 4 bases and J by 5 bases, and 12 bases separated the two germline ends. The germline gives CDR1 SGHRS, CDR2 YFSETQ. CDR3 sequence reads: CASSPNPGETQYF. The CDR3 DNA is TGCGCCAGCAGCCCTAACCCGGGGGAGACCCAGTACTTC.

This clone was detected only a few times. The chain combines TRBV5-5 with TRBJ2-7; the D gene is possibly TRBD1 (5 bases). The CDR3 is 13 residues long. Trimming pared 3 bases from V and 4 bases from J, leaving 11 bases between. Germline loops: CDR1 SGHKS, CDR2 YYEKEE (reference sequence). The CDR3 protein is CASSYGAFYEQYF. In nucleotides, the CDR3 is TGTGCCAGCAGCTATGGGGCGTTTTACGAGCAGTACTTC.

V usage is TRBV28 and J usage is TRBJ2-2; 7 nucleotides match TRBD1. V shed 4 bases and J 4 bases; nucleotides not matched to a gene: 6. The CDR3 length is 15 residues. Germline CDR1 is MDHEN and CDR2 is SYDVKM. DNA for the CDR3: TGTGCCAGCAGTTACCCGAGGGGGCTCACCGGGGAGCTGTTTTTT. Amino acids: CASSYPRGLTGELFF.

The CDR3 protein is CASSQGHGTDTQYF. The CDR3 DNA sequence: TGTGCCAGTAGTCAGGGGCACGGCACAGATACGCAGTATTTT. The chain has TRBV19 and TRBJ2-3, with D possibly being TRBD1 (6 bases). Germline loops: CDR1 LNHDA, CDR2 SQIVND (reference sequence). The CDR3 runs 14 residues. The V gene lost 5 bases and the J gene lost 1 base, with 10 bases spanning the gap.

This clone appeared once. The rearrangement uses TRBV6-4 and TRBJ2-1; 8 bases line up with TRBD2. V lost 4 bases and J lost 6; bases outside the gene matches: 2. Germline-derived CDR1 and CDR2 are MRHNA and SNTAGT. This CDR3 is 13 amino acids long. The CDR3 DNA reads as TGTGCCAGCAGTGGTCTAGCGGGCAATGAGCAGTTCTTC. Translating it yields CASSGLAGNEQFF.

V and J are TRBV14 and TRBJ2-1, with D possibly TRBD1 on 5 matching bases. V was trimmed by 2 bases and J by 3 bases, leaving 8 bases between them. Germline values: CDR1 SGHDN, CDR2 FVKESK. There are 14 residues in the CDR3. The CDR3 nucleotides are TGTGCCAGCAGCCAAATCGGACACTACAATGAGCAGTTCTTC. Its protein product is CASSQIGHYNEQFF.

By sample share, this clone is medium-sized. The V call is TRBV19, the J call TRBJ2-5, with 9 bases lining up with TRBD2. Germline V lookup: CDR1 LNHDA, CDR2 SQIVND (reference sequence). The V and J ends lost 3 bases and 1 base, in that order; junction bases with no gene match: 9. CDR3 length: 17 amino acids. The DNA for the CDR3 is TGTGCCAGTAGTATTATTCGAGCGGGAGGCCGCCAAGAGACCCAGTACTTC. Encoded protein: CASSIIRAGGRQETQYF.

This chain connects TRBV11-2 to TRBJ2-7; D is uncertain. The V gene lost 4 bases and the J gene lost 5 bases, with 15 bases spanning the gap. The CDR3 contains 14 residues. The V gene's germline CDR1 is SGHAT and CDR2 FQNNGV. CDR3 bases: TGTGCCAGCAGCTCCTACTGGGCGAGGAACGAGCAGTACTTC. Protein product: CASSSYWARNEQYF.

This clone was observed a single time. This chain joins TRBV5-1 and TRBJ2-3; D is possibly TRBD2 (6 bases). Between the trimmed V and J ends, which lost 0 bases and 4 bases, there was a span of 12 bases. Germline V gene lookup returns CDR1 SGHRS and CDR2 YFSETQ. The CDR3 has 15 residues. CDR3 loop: CASSLEGGDSDTQYF. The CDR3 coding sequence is TGCGCCAGCAGCTTGGAAGGAGGGGACTCAGATACGCAGTATTTT. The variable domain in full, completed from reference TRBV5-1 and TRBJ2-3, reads KAGVTQTPRYLIKTRGQQVTLSCSPISGHRSVSWYQQTPGQGLQFLFEYFSETQRNKGNFPGRFSGRQFSNSRSEMNVSTLELGDSALYLCASSLEGGDSDTQYFGPGTRLTVL.

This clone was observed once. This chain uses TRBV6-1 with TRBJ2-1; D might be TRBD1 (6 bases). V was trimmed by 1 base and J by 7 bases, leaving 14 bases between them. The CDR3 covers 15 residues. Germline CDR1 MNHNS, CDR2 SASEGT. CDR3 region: CASSEDGQGWNEQFF. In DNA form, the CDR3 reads TGTGCCAGCAGTGAAGATGGCCAGGGGTGGAATGAGCAGTTCTTC.

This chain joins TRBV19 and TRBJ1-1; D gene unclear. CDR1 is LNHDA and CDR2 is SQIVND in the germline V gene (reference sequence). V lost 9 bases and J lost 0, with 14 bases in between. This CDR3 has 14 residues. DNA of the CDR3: TGTGCCAGCCGAAACGGTCTCATGAACACTGAAGCTTTCTTT. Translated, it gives CASRNGLMNTEAFF.